Listed below are T cell receptor beta chains from one sample, sequenced in a study of CD8 T cells in Susac syndrome. TCRdb used MiXCR to reprocess the immunoSEQ multiplex PCR reads, holding one entry per CDR3 protein. The table shows hundreds of thousands of distinct CDR3 sequences, with 80% to 95% occurring only once. The sequenced material came from CD8+ T cells from PBMCs. The receptor set was obtained from a human donor with multiple sclerosis. Each CDR3 is given with its conserved first and last residue. D genes are given only for firm matches. Clone size is given for some rows only: seen once, a few or many times, or a class if the clone is expanded.

V	D	J	size	DNA	CDR3
TRBV24-1	NA	TRBJ2-2	NA	TGTGCCACCAGTTTCTGGGGGGCGCCCGGGGAGCTGTTTTTT	CATSFWGAPGELFF
TRBV4-3	NA	TRBJ2-1	NA	TGCGCCAGCAGCCAAGACGGGGCTAGCGCGTACAATGAGCAGTTCTTC	CASSQDGASAYNEQFF
TRBV28	TRBD2	TRBJ2-2	once	TGTGCCAGCAGTTTTCCCAGCGGGAGGGCCCTAGGAACCGGGGAGCTGTTTTTT	CASSFPSGRALGTGELFF
TRBV4-1	NA	TRBJ2-7	NA	TGCGCCAGCAGCCAAGCGGTCGGTGTCGAGCAGTACTTC	CASSQAVGVEQYF
TRBV6-6	NA	TRBJ1-5	NA	TGTGCCAGCAGGACCGGGTGGGGAGATCAGCCCCAGCATTTT	CASRTGWGDQPQHF
TRBV7-8	NA	TRBJ1-1	NA	TGTGCCAGCACCAGGGGTCTTACTGAAGCTTTCTTT	CASTRGLTEAFF
TRBV2	TRBD2	TRBJ2-3	NA	TGTGCCAGCAGTGACGGGAGGGAATACACAGATACGCAGTATTTT	CASSDGREYTDTQYF
TRBV11-2	NA	TRBJ2-7	NA	TGTGCCAGTCAGAGGGCTGGGATTATCTACGAGCAGTACTTC	CASQRAGIIYEQYF
TRBV12-3/TRBV12-4	TRBD2	TRBJ2-7	NA	TGTGCCAGCAGTCCCGTTTTAGCGGGAGCCTTCTACGAGCAGTACTTC	CASSPVLAGAFYEQYF
TRBV12-3/TRBV12-4	TRBD1	TRBJ2-1	NA	TGTGCCAGCAACGGGGACAGGGAATTTGGACTGGGTGAGCAGTTCTTC	CASNGDREFGLGEQFF
TRBV7-3	NA	TRBJ2-1	once	TGTGCCAGCAGCTTAGGAGGCCCACGGTACAATGAGCAGTTCTTC	CASSLGGPRYNEQFF
TRBV4-3	TRBD2	TRBJ2-2	NA	TGCGCCAGCAGCCAAGATCTAGCGGGAGACGGGCCCGCCGGGGAGCTGTTTTTT	CASSQDLAGDGPAGELFF
TRBV15	NA	TRBJ2-2	NA	TGTGCCACCAGCCGAGAGGGTCCAGGCAGGGGATTCACCGGGGAGCTGTTTTTT	CATSREGPGRGFTGELFF
TRBV20-1	NA	TRBJ1-5	NA	TGCAGTGCTACTCCGACCCCACGGGGCAATCAGCCCCAGCATTTT	CSATPTPRGNQPQHF
TRBV5-8	NA	TRBJ1-1	once	TGTGCCAGCAGCTTGGAGTTGGGGGACACTGAAGCTTTCTTT	CASSLELGDTEAFF
TRBV15	TRBD1	TRBJ1-2	NA	TGTGCCACCAGCAGAGTCATACTGACAGGGAGCCATGGCTACACCTTC	CATSRVILTGSHGYTF
TRBV4-2	NA	TRBJ1-3	NA	TGTGCCAGCAGCCAAGGAAGCAGGACAAGCTCTGGAAACACCATATATTTT	CASSQGSRTSSGNTIYF
TRBV19	NA	TRBJ1-5	NA	TGTGCCAGTAGTATCGCGGCGCTCGGGCAGCCCCAGCATTTT	CASSIAALGQPQHF
TRBV6-6	NA	TRBJ2-5	NA	TGTGCCAGCATCAACGGGGAGACCCAGTACTTC	CASINGETQYF
TRBV9	TRBD2	TRBJ2-1	NA	TGTGCCAGCAGCCCCTCGGGTGGGCTAGCGGGAGAGCAGTTCTTC	CASSPSGGLAGEQFF
TRBV5-6	NA	TRBJ2-7	once	TGTGCCAGCAGCCCCCGGGACTTGTGGGAGCAGTACTTC	CASSPRDLWEQYF
TRBV7-9	NA	TRBJ1-4	NA	TGTGCCAGCAGCCACTTCATCGCGCGAGTTACTGAAAAACTGTTTTTT	CASSHFIARVTEKLFF
TRBV7-2	TRBD1	TRBJ2-7	NA	TGTGCCAGCAGCTCGAGGCCGACAGGGGGCTTCACCTACGAGCAGTACTTC	CASSSRPTGGFTYEQYF
TRBV30	TRBD2	TRBJ2-1	NA	TGTGCCTGGAGTGTACCGGGGACGGGAGGCGGGTACAATGAGCAGTTCTTC	CAWSVPGTGGGYNEQFF
TRBV24-1	TRBD2	TRBJ2-1	NA	TGTGCCACCAGTGATTTTACCCTTAGCGGGGGGGCGTCCTACAATGAGCAGTTCTTC	CATSDFTLSGGASYNEQFF
TRBV30	TRBD1	TRBJ2-3	NA	TGTGCCTGGAAGAACCGGCACAGGGGGCCCCAAGATACGCAGTATTTT	CAWKNRHRGPQDTQYF
TRBV9	NA	TRBJ1-2	few	TGTGCCAGCAGGGGGACTGGGGGCTATGGCTACACCTTC	CASRGTGGYGYTF
TRBV28	TRBD1	TRBJ2-7	NA	TGTGCCAGCAGTTCAACGGGACAGGAGATCTACGAGCAGTACTTC	CASSSTGQEIYEQYF
TRBV2	NA	TRBJ1-2	once	TGTGCCAGCAGGGCTCAGGGGATAGGCTACACCTTC	CASRAQGIGYTF
TRBV25-1	NA	TRBJ2-2	NA	TGTGCCAGCAGTGAATTCCCGGGACAGCTGTTTTTT	CASSEFPGQLFF